This T cell receptor beta chain was identified during a study of shared clonotypes between healthy human individuals. Profiling relied on immunoSEQ multiplex PCR, and the TCRdb table lists in-frame clones only, not all of them. The sample contains about 340,000 clones, more than 60% of which appear only once. The donor cohort consisted entirely of Caucasian adults residing in Nashville, Tennessee. CD4+ cell separation produced CD45RA+ naive and CD45RA-negative memory subsets. A remark on this clone: Its antigen is not known.

Study-wide points: Read depth was anticipated to influence clonotype sharing among donors. As a rule, naive subsets had a larger estimated richness than memory subsets.

The sequence came from a man aged 25 to 45 in good health. Sequencing used memory CD4+ T cells sorted from blood. The subset: CD45RA-negative fraction.

The CDR3 DNA reads as TGCAGTGTGGCTCTCAGAGGCGGCTACACCTTC. Translating it yields CSVALRGGYTF. This rearrangement joins TRBV20-1 to TRBJ1-2, with unresolved D. Germline CDR1 is DFQATT and CDR2 is SNEGSKA (reference sequence). The CDR3 length is 11 residues. V lost 7 bases and J 8 bases, leaving 14 bases between the germline ends.